This T cell receptor (beta chain) comes out of a study of spatial heterogeneity in lung cancer. The sample holds a few counts of this clonotype. TCRdb independently ran MiXCR on the 5' RACE reads; one entry per CDR3 protein. The sample lists 35,000 to 50,000 distinct CDR3 sequences, 3.1% occurring once. Time point in this sample: sample taken at primary tumor resection. The source material was normal lung tissue next to the tumor, sampled at surgery. The receptor's source is a male donor with early-stage non-small cell lung cancer.

The CDR3 region is CASSLDRVTEAFF. In DNA form, the CDR3 reads TGTGCCAGCAGCTTGGATCGAGTAACTGAAGCTTTCTTT. The J gene is TRBJ1-1, the V gene TRBV7-2; no clear D gene. The CDR3 consists of 13 residues. Germline-derived CDR1 and CDR2 are SGHTA and FQGNSA. V lost 3 bases and J 5 bases, leaving 10 bases between the germline ends.